The table lists the clone carrying this T cell receptor (beta chain) with a count of one. Its antigen is undetermined. Donors came from a validation cohort of some 130 subjects, distinct from the first 666-subject cohort. The sample comes from a study of cytomegalovirus exposure and HLA in healthy donors. About the study: The same platform as the roughly 670 first-cohort repertoires was used for the roughly 130 validation repertoires, a later analysis reported.

Study-wide points: First-cohort TCR clusters were later found to tend to co-occur in the roughly 130 validation repertoires. The study designated some 180 TCR beta chains cytomegalovirus-associated.

Germline V gene sequence: CDR1 MRHNA, CDR2 SNTAGT. This CDR3 spans 16 amino acids. J gave up 7 bases and V 0 bases, and 8 bases lay outside the gene matches. The table came from immunoSEQ multiplex PCR; TCRdb's copy has only in-frame clones and leaves some out. The sample shows about 150,000 clones, about 88% of them seen only once. The chain joins TRBV6-4 to TRBJ2-1, with 8 bases fitting TRBD2. The sequence was obtained from a woman between 18 and 29 years old in good health and CMV-seropositive. The material sequenced was PBMCs. The CDR3 sequence: CASSDSARGAANEQFF. CDR3 nucleotide sequence: TGTGCCAGCAGTGACTCAGCGCGGGGGGCGGCTAATGAGCAGTTCTTC.